A selection of T cell receptor beta chains follows, all from one sample in a study of T-cell reconstitution after alpha-beta-depleted transplantation in children. From the PCR reads, TCRdb called clonotypes with MiXCR, one entry per CDR3 protein. The table records roughly 250,000 distinct CDR3 sequences, around 7.8% of them present only once. Sequencing used PBMCs, mostly from graft donor cells, obtained 180 days after TCRalphabeta/CD19-depleted stem cell transplant. The receptors originated from a male patient between 5 and 17 years old who had a stem cell transplant for acute lymphoblastic leukemia, so the T cells may come from the graft donor. The CDR3 runs from the conserved cysteine through the conserved F or W. D genes are given only for firm matches. Clone size is given for some rows only: seen once, a few or many times, or a class if the clone is expanded.

TRBD2 | TRBJ2-3 | TRBV20-1 | few | CSAPEIKTSGGLTDTQYF | TGCAGTGCTCCCGAAATAAAAACTAGCGGGGGGCTCACAGATACGCAGTATTTT
- | TRBJ1-2 | TRBV4-3 | few | CASSQNFGALYGYTF | TGCGCCAGCAGCCAGAACTTCGGGGCACTCTATGGCTACACCTTC
- | TRBJ2-5 | TRBV2 | many | CASKTPNPYQETQYF | TGTGCCAGCAAGACGCCGAACCCGTACCAAGAGACCCAGTACTTC
- | TRBJ1-3 | TRBV3-1 | many | CASSQFRDTPLSGNTIYF | TGTGCCAGCAGCCAATTCAGGGATACCCCCCTCTCTGGAAACACCATATATTTT
TRBD1 | TRBJ2-5 | TRBV20-1 | many | CSARTTTGGGTETQYF | TGCAGTGCTAGAACTACGACAGGGGGAGGGACAGAGACCCAGTACTTC
- | TRBJ1-5 | TRBV19 | - | CASSSGPGSNQPQHF | TGTGCCAGTAGCTCGGGACCTGGGAGCAATCAGCCCCAGCATTTT
TRBD2 | TRBJ2-7 | TRBV20-1 | many | CSAGGRAGEQYF | TGCAGTGCTGGCGGGAGGGCCGGCGAGCAGTACTTC
- | TRBJ2-7 | TRBV7-8 | few | CASSLPGSEQYF | TGTGCCAGCAGCTTACCAGGGAGCGAGCAGTACTTC
- | TRBJ2-7 | TRBV4-3 | many | CASSQGRSHGFSSYEQYF | TGCGCCAGCAGCCAAGGTCGGAGCCATGGTTTTAGCTCCTACGAGCAGTACTTC
TRBD2 | TRBJ2-1 | TRBV12-3/TRBV12-4 | many | CASSQLAVLEQFF | TGTGCCAGCAGTCAACTAGCGGTTTTAGAGCAGTTCTTC
- | TRBJ1-1 | TRBV7-2 | many | CASSRGLWAEAFF | TGTGCCAGCAGCCGTGGACTCTGGGCTGAAGCTTTCTTT
- | TRBJ2-2 | TRBV11-2 | many | CASSLVDGPGTGELFF | TGTGCCAGCAGCTTAGTAGATGGTCCGGGCACCGGGGAGCTGTTTTTT
- | TRBJ1-4 | TRBV18 | many | CASSPRREEKLFF | TGTGCCAGCTCACCACGGCGGGAGGAAAAACTGTTTTTT
TRBD2 | TRBJ2-7 | TRBV7-8 | many | CASTWGGTYEQYF | TGTGCCAGTACCTGGGGGGGTACCTACGAGCAGTACTTC
- | TRBJ2-7 | TRBV5-1 | many | CASSFIPGPYEQYF | TGCGCCAGCAGCTTTATACCGGGCCCCTACGAGCAGTACTTC
TRBD2 | TRBJ2-7 | TRBV24-1 | many | CATSDGTSGRNEQYF | TGTGCCACCAGTGATGGGACTAGCGGGAGAAACGAGCAGTACTTC
- | TRBJ2-6 | TRBV5-1 | many | CASSLGGEEGRANVLTF | TGCGCCAGCAGCTTAGGGGGCGAGGAGGGTCGGGCCAACGTCCTGACTTTC
TRBD2 | TRBJ2-3 | TRBV4-3 | - | CASSQIGLAGGVVTDTQYF | TGCGCCAGCAGCCAGATCGGGTTAGCGGGGGGAGTAGTAACAGATACGCAGTATTTT
TRBD1 | TRBJ1-2 | TRBV7-2 | few | CASSPRDRAPSYGYTF | TGTGCCAGCAGCCCGAGGGACAGGGCACCCTCCTATGGCTACACCTTC
TRBD2 | TRBJ2-5 | TRBV27 | many | CASSLGAGGSETQYF | TGTGCCAGCAGTTTAGGAGCGGGGGGGTCCGAGACCCAGTACTTC
- | TRBJ2-3 | TRBV12-3/TRBV12-4 | many | CASSFGGIRGTQYF | TGTGCCAGCAGTTTCGGTGGAATAAGGGGTACGCAGTATTTT
- | TRBJ1-4 | TRBV11-2 | many | CASSLGAGGSNEKLFF | TGTGCCAGCAGCTTAGGGGCCGGGGGCAGTAATGAAAAACTGTTTTTT
- | TRBJ2-3 | TRBV10-3 | many | CAISESGVTDTQYF | TGTGCCATCAGTGAGTCCGGGGTTACAGATACGCAGTATTTT
TRBD1 | TRBJ2-7 | TRBV12-3/TRBV12-4 | many | CASSRRGTGFSYEQYF | TGTGCCAGCAGCCGCCGCGGGACAGGGTTCTCCTACGAGCAGTACTTC
TRBD2 | TRBJ2-7 | TRBV11-2 | many | CASSLREGSYEQYF | TGTGCCAGCAGCTTGCGGGAGGGGAGCTACGAGCAGTACTTC
- | TRBJ2-7 | TRBV9 | many | CASSGIPGPEQYF | TGTGCCAGCAGCGGAATCCCAGGGCCCGAGCAGTACTTC
- | TRBJ1-2 | TRBV6-2/TRBV6-3 | many | CASSRDTPYGYTF | TGTGCCAGCAGCCGGGACACCCCCTATGGCTACACCTTC
TRBD1 | TRBJ2-7 | TRBV7-6 | many | CASSLVALGDRASEQYF | TGTGCCAGCAGCTTAGTGGCGTTAGGGGACAGGGCCTCCGAGCAGTACTTC
- | TRBJ2-3 | TRBV12-3/TRBV12-4 | many | CASSIGRSTDTQYF | TGTGCCAGCAGTATTGGACGGAGCACAGATACGCAGTATTTT
TRBD2 | TRBJ2-3 | TRBV10-3 | many | CAIRSGSLADTQYF | TGTGCCATCAGGAGCGGGAGCTTAGCAGATACGCAGTATTTT
TRBD1 | TRBJ2-7 | TRBV27 | many | CASRMQGAAYEQYF | TGTGCCAGCAGAATGCAGGGGGCAGCCTACGAGCAGTACTTC
- | TRBJ2-5 | TRBV9 | many | CASSVMPRQETQYF | TGTGCCAGCAGCGTGATGCCCAGGCAAGAGACCCAGTACTTC
TRBD1 | TRBJ1-5 | TRBV10-3 | many | CAISPDRDQPQHF | TGTGCCATCAGCCCGGACAGGGATCAGCCCCAGCATTTT
TRBD1 | TRBJ1-1 | TRBV6-2/TRBV6-3 | many | CASSYRDRENTEAFF | TGTGCCAGCAGTTACCGGGACAGGGAAAATACTGAAGCTTTCTTT
TRBD2 | TRBJ2-2 | TRBV6-5 | many | CASSYLPGLAGGLSTGELFF | TGTGCCAGCAGTTACCTCCCGGGACTAGCGGGAGGGTTGAGCACCGGGGAGCTGTTTTTT
TRBD1 | TRBJ2-4 | TRBV7-3 | many | CASSLSTGNIQYF | TGTGCCAGCAGCTTGTCGACAGGGAACATTCAGTACTTC
- | TRBJ2-1 | TRBV6-5 | few | CASSYFSTPSGTRYNEQFF | TGTGCCAGCAGTTACTTTTCAACCCCCAGCGGGACACGCTACAATGAGCAGTTCTTC
- | TRBJ2-1 | TRBV29-1 | many | CSVARVSYNEQFF | TGCAGCGTTGCCCGGGTATCCTACAATGAGCAGTTCTTC
TRBD1 | TRBJ1-6 | TRBV5-1 | many | CASRGDSLNSPLHF | TGCGCCAGCAGGGGGGACAGCCTAAATTCACCCCTCCACTTT
- | TRBJ1-1 | TRBV7-2 | many | CASSLGGHKNTEAFF | TGTGCCAGCAGCTTAGGGGGGCACAAGAACACTGAAGCTTTCTTT
- | TRBJ2-7 | TRBV6-5 | few | CASSPGPGEQYF | TGTGCCAGCAGTCCTGGTCCTGGGGAGCAGTACTTC
TRBD2 | TRBJ2-1 | TRBV20-1 | many | CSAPPGLAAYNEQFF | TGCAGTGCCCCTCCGGGACTAGCGGCCTACAATGAGCAGTTCTTC